This T cell receptor beta chain was documented in a study of blood T cell repertoires in COVID-19. The participants were between roughly 18 and 100 years old and came from about two dozen US areas. TCRdb's table, derived via immunoSEQ multiplex PCR, lists solely in-frame clones and lacks some. This table has about 350,000 clones, roughly 90% appearing once. This TCR was sampled from a woman in her 30s who had been exposed to COVID-19. The material sequenced was PBMCs or T cells enriched from blood (not recorded which).

DNA of the CDR3: TGTGCCAGCAGCCTCCCGTCAGGCGGCTACACCTTC. Amino acids: CASSLPSGGYTF. The V call is TRBV3-1 (or the pseudogene TRBV3-2), the J call TRBJ1-2; no definite D call. The V gene lost 4 bases and the J gene lost 8 bases, with 11 bases spanning the gap. Germline V CDR1 and CDR2: LGHDT, YNNKEL (reference sequence). The CDR3 runs to 12 residues.